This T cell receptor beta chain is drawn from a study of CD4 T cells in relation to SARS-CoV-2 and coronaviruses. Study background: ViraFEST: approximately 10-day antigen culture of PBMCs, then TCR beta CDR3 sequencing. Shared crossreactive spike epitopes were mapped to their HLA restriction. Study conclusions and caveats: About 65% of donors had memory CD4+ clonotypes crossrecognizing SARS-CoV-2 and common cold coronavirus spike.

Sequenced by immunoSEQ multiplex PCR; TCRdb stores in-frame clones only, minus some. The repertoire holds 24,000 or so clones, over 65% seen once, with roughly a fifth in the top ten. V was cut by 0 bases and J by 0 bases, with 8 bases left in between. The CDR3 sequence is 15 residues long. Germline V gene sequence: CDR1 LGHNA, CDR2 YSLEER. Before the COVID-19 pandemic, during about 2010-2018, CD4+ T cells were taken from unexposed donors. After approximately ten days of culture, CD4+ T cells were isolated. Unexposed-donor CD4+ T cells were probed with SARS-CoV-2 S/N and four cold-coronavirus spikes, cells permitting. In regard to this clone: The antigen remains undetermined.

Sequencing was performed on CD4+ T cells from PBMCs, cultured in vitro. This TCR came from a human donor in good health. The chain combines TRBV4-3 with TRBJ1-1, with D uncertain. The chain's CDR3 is CASSQDEGMNTEAFF. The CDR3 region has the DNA TGCGCCAGCAGCCAAGATGAGGGAATGAACACTGAAGCTTTCTTT.